The 29 T cell receptor beta chains below all came from one sample that was sequenced in a study of cytomegalovirus exposure and HLA in healthy donors. Repertoires were generated with immunoSEQ multiplex PCR, while TCRdb's copy carries only in-frame clones and drops some. This sample yields about 330,000 clones, of which 70% to 90% are seen a single time; around 0.8% belongs to the top ten. Sequenced: PBMCs. The source is a woman aged 18 to 35 in good health and CMV-seronegative.

The chain combines TRBV5-1 with TRBJ2-3; TRBD2 matches at 8 bases. Trimming took 0 bases from V and 4 from J; bases not matched to a gene: 4. The CDR3 contains 15 residues. Germline V gives CDR1 SGHRS, CDR2 YFSETQ. In DNA form, the CDR3 reads TGCGCCAGCAGCTTGGAACTAGCGGAAGCAGATACGCAGTATTTT. It yields the protein CASSLELAEADTQYF.

The rearrangement joins TRBV28 to TRBJ2-1; 10 positions match TRBD2. Trimming at V came to 6 bases and at J to 6 bases, leaving 8 bases not matched to a gene. The germline CDR1 and CDR2 sequences are MDHEN and SYDVKM. This CDR3 is built from 15 residues. The CDR3 DNA sequence: TGTGCCAGCAGCGAAGCGGGAGGGCCTAGCAATGAGCAGTTCTTC. It yields the protein CASSEAGGPSNEQFF.

V and J are TRBV4-1 and TRBJ2-3, with TRBD1 identical over 9 bases. The ends lost 4 bases at V and 3 bases at J; junction bases unmatched: 8. The germline V gene has CDR1 MGHRA and CDR2 YSYEKL. The CDR3 length is 16 residues. CDR3 amino acids: CASSRTPGQGTDTQYF. The DNA of the CDR3 is TGCGCCAGCAGCCGCACTCCGGGACAGGGAACAGATACGCAGTATTTT.

The V call is TRBV9, the J call TRBJ2-7, with 9 bases that match TRBD2. Germline assignment: CDR1 SGDLS and CDR2 YYNGEE. Germline trimming cut 3 bases from V and 0 bases from J; bases unmatched to any gene: 4. The CDR3 is made up of 15 amino acids. The CDR3 nucleotides are TGTGCCAGCAGCGCCGCTAGCGGGGCCTCCTACGAGCAGTACTTC. As protein: CASSAASGASYEQYF.

This chain connects TRBV2 to TRBJ2-1; D is perhaps TRBD2 (5 bases). The germline V gene has CDR1 SNHLY and CDR2 FYNNEI. CDR3 size: 14 residues. V lost 3 bases and J lost 2, with 8 bases in between. The CDR3 reads CASSELAAYNEQFF. For the CDR3, the DNA is TGTGCCAGCAGTGAGCTAGCTGCCTACAATGAGCAGTTCTTC.

The chain has TRBV18 and TRBJ2-2; 14 bases map to TRBD2. Germline CDR1 reads KGHSH; CDR2 reads LQKENI. The CDR3 runs to 16 residues. With 1 base clipped from V and 10 bases from J, the junction kept 5 bases outside the gene matches. CDR3: CASSPRLAGGIEELFF. CDR3 bases: TGTGCCAGCTCACCACGACTAGCGGGGGGGATCGAGGAGCTGTTTTTT.

This rearrangement joins TRBV19 to TRBJ2-7; 8 positions match TRBD1. The CDR3 totals 13 residues. Trimming took 7 bases from V and 4 from J; bases not matched to a gene: 6. Germline values: CDR1 LNHDA, CDR2 SQIVND (reference sequence). This CDR3 reads CASTARQGYEQYF. In DNA, the CDR3 is TGTGCCAGTACCGCGCGACAGGGGTACGAGCAGTACTTC.

The chain has TRBV9 and TRBJ2-1, with TRBD2 identical over 7 bases. The CDR3 is 15 residues long. CDR1 is SGDLS, CDR2 YYNGEE, per germline. With V trimmed by 6 bases and J by 0 bases, 6 bases remained unmatched. Written as DNA, the CDR3 is TGTGCCAGCACCATCACTAGCGCCTCCTACAATGAGCAGTTCTTC. Its translation: CASTITSASYNEQFF.

V gene TRBV27 combines with J gene TRBJ2-7; 9 bases align to TRBD1. Trimming cost V 6 bases and J 4 bases; bases outside gene matches: 7. Germline CDR1 reads MNHEY; CDR2 reads SMNVEV (reference sequence). The CDR3 spans 14 residues. The CDR3 is CASRPGTGIYEQYF. The CDR3 coding sequence is TGTGCCAGCAGACCTGGGACAGGGATTTACGAGCAGTACTTC.

The chain joins TRBV9 to TRBJ2-3; D remains ambiguous. Germline V CDR1 and CDR2: SGDLS, YYNGEE. CDR3 length: 14 amino acids. The ends were cut back, 3 bases at V and 2 bases at J, with 10 bases in the middle. CDR3 nucleotide sequence: TGTGCCAGCAGCGGGGCCACCGACACAGATACGCAGTATTTT. Its translation: CASSGATDTDTQYF.

The rearrangement joins TRBV27 to TRBJ1-1; a possible D gene is TRBD1 (6 bases). The ends were cut back, 3 bases at V and 7 bases at J, with 15 bases in the middle. CDR3 length: 14 amino acids. Germline CDR1 is MNHEY and CDR2 is SMNVEV (reference sequence). CDR3 bases: TGTGCCAGCAGTTTCAACTTAGGGGGAAATGAAGCTTTCTTT. Its translation: CASSFNLGGNEAFF.

The gene calls are TRBV27 and TRBJ2-1; 9 bases fit TRBD1. Losses at the gene ends were 4 bases for V and 6 bases for J; bases not matched to a gene: 4. Germline CDR1 reads MNHEY; CDR2 reads SMNVEV (reference sequence). There are 14 residues in the CDR3. CDR3 bases: TGTGCCAGCAGTTCCGAGACAGGGGGCAATGAGCAGTTCTTC. Encoded protein: CASSSETGGNEQFF.

The rearrangement links TRBV15 to TRBJ2-1, with D tentatively TRBD2 (5 bases). V was cut by 5 bases and J by 9 bases, with 11 bases left in between. From germline, CDR1 is LNHNV and CDR2 YYDKDF (reference sequence). This CDR3 comprises 12 residues. CDR3 nucleotide sequence: TGTGCCACCAGCCTCACTAGGAGTGAGCAGTTCTTC. Its protein is CATSLTRSEQFF.

V is TRBV10-3 and J is TRBJ2-3; 8 bases fit TRBD1. The CDR3 sequence is 17 residues long. Germline V gene sequence: CDR1 ENHRY, CDR2 SYGVKD. After removal of 5 bases from V and 1 base from J, the junction contained 11 bases not matched to a gene. The CDR3 protein is CAISRRGNRGGTDTQYF. In DNA, the CDR3 is TGTGCCATCAGTCGACGGGGGAACAGGGGGGGCACAGATACGCAGTATTTT.

The V call is TRBV11-2, the J call TRBJ2-1, with a weak D call TRBD2 (5 bases). Germline V gene lookup returns CDR1 SGHAT and CDR2 FQNNGV. The CDR3 covers 15 residues. V lost 1 base and J lost 2, with 9 bases in between. CDR3 nucleotides: TGTGCCAGCAGCTTAGCGGGATCAACCTACAATGAGCAGTTCTTC. It translates to CASSLAGSTYNEQFF.

This clone appeared a few times. The genes are TRBV2 and TRBJ2-3, with 13 positions matching TRBD2. V lost 6 bases to trimming and J lost 0 bases; unmatched junction nucleotides: 9. Germline V gives CDR1 SNHLY, CDR2 FYNNEI. CDR3 length: 18 amino acids. Written as DNA, the CDR3 is TGTGCCAGCAGATCTGGACTAGCGGGAGAGGCTAGCACAGATACGCAGTATTTT. Protein: CASRSGLAGEASTDTQYF.

This clone was seen a handful of times. In the same sample, other DNA sequences code for this CDR3. The chain employs TRBV2 and TRBJ2-6; D is uncertain. V was clipped by 2 bases and J by 0 bases, with 2 bases between them. The CDR3 totals 14 residues. Germline values: CDR1 SNHLY, CDR2 FYNNEI. The CDR3 is CASSERSGANVLTF. CDR3 DNA sequence: TGTGCCAGCAGTGAACGCTCTGGGGCCAACGTCCTGACTTTC.

V usage is TRBV2 and J usage is TRBJ1-5; a possible D gene is TRBD1 (6 bases). This CDR3 is 15 amino acids long. V gave up 5 bases and J gave up 1 base, with 12 bases separating them. Germline CDR1 is SNHLY and CDR2 is FYNNEI. The CDR3 coding sequence is TGTGCCAGCAGTTTAGCCGACAGGAGCAATCAGCCCCAGCATTTT. Protein sequence: CASSLADRSNQPQHF.

This clone came up once. The chain couples TRBV18 to TRBJ1-2, with a tentative D call TRBD1 (5 bases). CDR3 length equals 15 residues. CDR1 and CDR2 (germline): KGHSH, LQKENI. V was trimmed by 3 bases and J by 3 bases, leaving 14 bases between them. CDR3 sequence: CASSPNQGGDYGYTF. The CDR3 DNA reads TGTGCCAGCTCACCGAATCAGGGAGGAGACTATGGCTACACCTTC. The whole variable domain, filled in from reference TRBV18 and TRBJ1-2, reads NAGVMQNPRHLVRRRGQEARLRCSPMKGHSHVYWYRQLPEEGLKFMVYLQKENIIDESGMPKERFSAEFPKEGPSILRIQQVVRGDSAAYFCASSPNQGGDYGYTFGSGTRLTVV.

The V call is TRBV30, the J call TRBJ1-2; 7 nucleotides line up with TRBD1. Germline CDR1 is GTSNPN and CDR2 is SVGIG (reference sequence). The trim removed 2 bases at V and 6 bases at J, leaving 12 bases unmatched. This CDR3 has 15 residues. In DNA, the CDR3 is TGTGCCTGGAGTTTCGGGCAGGGGGGATCGGATGGCTACACCTTC. As protein: CAWSFGQGGSDGYTF.

The chain employs TRBV6-1 and TRBJ1-5; TRBD1 aligns across 9 bases. CDR1 is MNHNS, CDR2 SASEGT, per germline. CDR3 length: 14 amino acids. After removal of 2 bases from V and 5 bases from J, the junction contained 1 base not matched to a gene. The CDR3 nucleotides are TGTGCCAGCAGTGAACGGACAGGGGATCAGCCCCAGCATTTT. Translation: CASSERTGDQPQHF.

The rearrangement links TRBV27 to TRBJ2-1, with 10 bases identical to TRBD2. The CDR3 contains 16 residues. From germline, CDR1 is MNHEY and CDR2 SMNVEV (reference sequence). J lost 10 bases, V lost 5 bases, and 14 bases had no gene match. The CDR3 loop reads CASSLLGLAGVGEQFF. CDR3 sequence (DNA): TGTGCCAGCAGTCTCCTGGGGCTAGCGGGAGTAGGAGAGCAGTTCTTC.

This clone was found a few times. This sequence joins TRBV2 and TRBJ1-2; D uncertain. The CDR3 loop spans 12 amino acids. CDR1 and CDR2 (germline): SNHLY, FYNNEI. Trimming stripped 8 bases from V and 6 bases from J, with 13 bases between. The CDR3 nucleotides read TGTGCCAGCCGCCCGCAGGCGCATGGCTACACCTTC. This encodes CASRPQAHGYTF.

This clone came up a few times. The chain employs TRBV2 and TRBJ1-1; D gene ambiguous. Trimming pared 2 bases from V and 4 bases from J, leaving 8 bases between. The CDR3 loop spans 13 amino acids. CDR1 is SNHLY and CDR2 is FYNNEI in the germline V gene. For the CDR3, the DNA is TGTGCCAGCAGTGAATGGGAGGGCACTGAAGCTTTCTTT. This gives the protein CASSEWEGTEAFF.

This clone was seen a few times. The chain has TRBV29-1 and TRBJ2-3; a possible D gene is TRBD2 (6 bases). Trimming shortened V by 2 bases and J by 4 bases, and 10 bases separated the two germline ends. This CDR3 contains 13 residues. Germline V lookup: CDR1 SQVTM, CDR2 ANQGSEA. The CDR3 nucleotides read TGCAGCGTTGAAAGGGTAGCGGCAGATACGCAGTATTTT. It yields the protein CSVERVAADTQYF.

The genes are TRBV18 and TRBJ2-1, with D possibly matching TRBD1 (5 bases). The germline V gene encodes CDR1 KGHSH and CDR2 LQKENI. The V end lost 1 base, the J end lost 4 bases, and 8 bases lay between the germline ends. The CDR3 is 14 residues long. In nucleotides, the CDR3 is TGTGCCAGCTCACCACAGACAGAGTACAATGAGCAGTTCTTC. Translated, it gives CASSPQTEYNEQFF. Full variable domain (outside the CDR3, taken from reference TRBV18 and TRBJ2-1): NAGVMQNPRHLVRRRGQEARLRCSPMKGHSHVYWYRQLPEEGLKFMVYLQKENIIDESGMPKERFSAEFPKEGPSILRIQQVVRGDSAAYFCASSPQTEYNEQFFGPGTRLTVL.

V is TRBV5-6 and J is TRBJ2-5; D call uncertain. The CDR3 runs 14 residues. V shed 2 bases and J shed 2 bases, with 10 bases lying between them. Germline V gene sequence: CDR1 SGHDT, CDR2 YYEEEE. The CDR3 spells CASSFPQIQETQYF. Here the CDR3 DNA reads TGTGCCAGCAGCTTTCCGCAGATACAAGAGACCCAGTACTTC.

This clone appeared a few times. The V call is TRBV13, the J call TRBJ1-1; D remains unclear. The CDR3 totals 13 residues. The germline CDR1 and CDR2 sequences are PRHDT and FYEKMQ (reference sequence). With 5 bases removed from V and 4 bases from J, the gap between germline ends came to 11 bases. CDR3 DNA sequence: TGTGCCAGCAGCCGCGGGGAGGGCACTGAAGCTTTCTTT. Translating it yields CASSRGEGTEAFF.

V gene TRBV6-7 combines with J gene TRBJ2-3, with TRBD2 matching over 14 bases. TRBV6-7 falls under the ORF class, with uncertain function. V gave up 7 bases and J gave up 6 bases; unmatched junction bases: 15. This CDR3 is built from 18 residues. The CDR3 sequence is CASTLGTSGSSHGDTQYF. In DNA form, the CDR3 reads TGTGCCAGCACCCTCGGGACTAGCGGGAGCAGCCACGGGGATACGCAGTATTTT.